The rows below give T cell receptor beta chains drawn from one sample of a study of yellow fever vaccine responses in identical twins. MiXCR was run by TCRdb on the RT-PCR reads, yielding one entry per CDR3 protein. The sample lists more than 1,300 distinct CDR3 sequences, roughly 90% occurring once. Here the sequenced sample was T cells from blood (PBMCs), unsorted or a sorted subset (not recorded which), taken before or after yellow fever vaccination (not recorded which). These receptors originate from a woman younger than 30 who received the yellow fever vaccine. Each CDR3 is given with its conserved first and last residue. A D gene is named only where the DNA matches it firmly. Clone size, where shown, is once, few, many, or a class for clones that have expanded.

D	V	size	J	DNA	CDR3
TRBD2	TRBV5-1	few	TRBJ2-2	TGCGCCAGCAGCCCTGGTGGACTAGCGGGAGTCGCCGGGGAGCTGTTTTTT	CASSPGGLAGVAGELFF
NA	TRBV4-1	NA	TRBJ2-7	TGCGCCAGCAGCCAAGGTTGGGGGATGGACTCCTACGAGCAGTACTTC	CASSQGWGMDSYEQYF
NA	TRBV15	NA	TRBJ2-7	TGTGCCACCAGCAGAGGCCCCCTGGCCTACGAGCAGTACTTC	CATSRGPLAYEQYF
NA	TRBV10-1	NA	TRBJ2-7	TGCGCCAGCAGTGAGGGGACGGCCCCCGAGCAGTACTTC	CASSEGTAPEQYF
NA	TRBV7-3	NA	TRBJ2-3	TGTGCCAGCAGCTTAATCGGCACCTCAGATACGCAGTATTTT	CASSLIGTSDTQYF
NA	TRBV4-1	NA	TRBJ2-3	TGCGCCAGCAGCCGTCTTCTCGGGAGCACAGATACGCAGTATTTT	CASSRLLGSTDTQYF
TRBD2	TRBV5-5	NA	TRBJ2-2	TGTGCCAGCAGCTTTACTAGCGGGATTTCGAACACCGGGGAGCTGTTTTTT	CASSFTSGISNTGELFF
NA	TRBV6-2/TRBV6-3	NA	TRBJ2-7	TGTGCCAGCAGTTACGATATGGGGTTCTACGAGCAGTACTTC	CASSYDMGFYEQYF
NA	TRBV29-1	NA	TRBJ2-1	TGCAGCGTTGAAGATCTGAGAACTTCCAAAGCCCGCAATGAGCAGTTCTTC	CSVEDLRTSKARNEQFF
TRBD1	TRBV19	NA	TRBJ2-7	TGTGCCAGTAGAAAGGGACAGGCCTACGAGCAGTACTTC	CASRKGQAYEQYF
TRBD2	TRBV28	NA	TRBJ2-5	TGTGCCAGCAGTGAATTCAGGCGGGGGTACTACTTC	CASSEFRRGYYF
TRBD1	TRBV11-1	NA	TRBJ2-7	TGTGCCAGCAGCTTACAGGGGGATTACGAGCAGTACTTC	CASSLQGDYEQYF
NA	TRBV7-2	NA	TRBJ2-7	TGTGCCACCGGCCGGGACGAAGCCTACGAGCAGTACTTC	CATGRDEAYEQYF